Below, 19 T cell receptor beta chains from the same sample are listed, as sequenced in a study of blood T cell repertoires in COVID-19. Method: immunoSEQ multiplex PCR; TCRdb's copy keeps in-frame clones and lacks some. Of about 78,000 clones listed, around nine tenths are singletons. Sequencing used peripheral blood. All receptors derive from a woman of 80 years or more with active or convalescent COVID-19.

J is TRBJ2-5 and V is TRBV4-1; 8 bases fit TRBD1. J gave up 4 bases and V 1 base, and 14 bases lay outside the gene matches. The CDR3 totals 18 residues. Germline CDR1 and CDR2: MGHRA and YSYEKL. CDR3 in DNA: TGCGCCAGCAGCCAAGCTGGTGTGTCCAGGACAGGGCGAGAGACCCAGTACTTC. It codes for CASSQAGVSRTGRETQYF.

The genes are TRBV9 and TRBJ1-4; D is possibly TRBD1 (5 bases). From germline, CDR1 is SGDLS and CDR2 YYNGEE. The CDR3 is 15 residues long. Between the trimmed V and J ends, which lost 5 bases and 7 bases, there was a span of 18 bases. The CDR3 sequence is CASSADAGRTEKLFF. The CDR3 nucleotides are TGTGCCAGCAGTGCTGACGCGGGGCGGACTGAAAAACTGTTTTTT.

The V and J genes are TRBV3-1 (or the pseudogene TRBV3-2) and TRBJ1-4; no clear D gene. V shed 1 base and J shed 7 bases, with 10 bases lying between them. Germline CDR1 is LGHDT and CDR2 is YNNKEL (reference sequence). The CDR3 is made up of 14 amino acids. DNA of the CDR3: TGTGCCAGCAGCCAAGTACACACCCTTGAAAAACTGTTTTTT. It yields the protein CASSQVHTLEKLFF.

The V gene is TRBV7-6, the J gene TRBJ2-5; no clear D gene. Trimming cost V 5 bases and J 1 base, with 14 bases left between them. CDR1 is SGHVS, CDR2 FNYEAQ, per germline. The CDR3 totals 15 residues. The CDR3 spells CASSPNLEFQETQYF. The CDR3 DNA reads TGTGCCAGCAGCCCCAATTTGGAGTTCCAAGAGACCCAGTACTTC.

V and J are TRBV5-4 and TRBJ2-1, with a possible D match to TRBD1 (6 bases). This CDR3 spans 17 amino acids. The germline CDR1 and CDR2 sequences are SGHNT and YYREEE (reference sequence). Deletions cut 3 bases from V and 4 bases from J, with 20 bases between. CDR3 sequence reads: CASSSGQKSLSYNEQFF. The CDR3 DNA sequence: TGTGCCAGCAGCTCCGGACAGAAATCCTTAAGTTACAATGAGCAGTTCTTC.

The sample holds one count of this clone. The CDR3 bases are TGTGCCAGCTCACCGGGGCCGAACACTGAAGCTTTCTTT. As protein: CASSPGPNTEAFF. The chain couples TRBV18 to TRBJ1-1; D is perhaps TRBD1 (5 bases). Germline values: CDR1 KGHSH, CDR2 LQKENI. Between the trimmed V and J ends, which lost 3 bases and 1 base, there was a span of 6 bases. This CDR3 region has 13 residues.

V is TRBV6-5 and J is TRBJ2-7; no definite D call. Germline CDR1 and CDR2: MNHEY and SVGAGI. The CDR3 length is 14 residues. V lost 4 bases to trimming and J lost 2 bases, with 12 bases between them. CDR3: CASSSNPRAYEQYF. CDR3 nucleotide sequence: TGTGCCAGCAGTTCCAACCCCCGGGCCTACGAGCAGTACTTC.

The CDR3 bases are TGTGCCAGCAGGGAGGGCGGCACAGATACGCAGTATTTT. Protein product: CASREGGTDTQYF. J is TRBJ2-3 and V is TRBV5-4, with TRBD2 as a possible D gene (6 bases). The CDR3 is 13 residues long. V gave up 5 bases and J gave up 1 base, with 8 bases separating them. Germline V gene lookup returns CDR1 SGHNT and CDR2 YYREEE (reference sequence). The full variable domain, in which reference TRBV5-4 and TRBJ2-3 provide the parts outside the CDR3, is ETGVTQSPTHLIKTRGQQVTLRCSSQSGHNTVSWYQQALGQGPQFIFQYYREEENGRGNFPPRFSGLQFPNYSSELNVNALELDDSALYLCASREGGTDTQYFGPGTRLTVL.

This chain uses TRBV5-1 with TRBJ2-7, with 10 bases lining up with TRBD2. With V trimmed by 4 bases and J by 5 bases, 9 bases remained unmatched. Germline CDR1 SGHRS, CDR2 YFSETQ. There are 15 residues in the CDR3. The CDR3, as DNA: TGCGCCAGCAGCCCCCTGATAAGCGGGAGGGACGAGCAGTACTTC. Translating it yields CASSPLISGRDEQYF. Together with reference TRBV5-1 and TRBJ2-7, the CDR3 gives the full variable domain: KAGVTQTPRYLIKTRGQQVTLSCSPISGHRSVSWYQQTPGQGLQFLFEYFSETQRNKGNFPGRFSGRQFSNSRSEMNVSTLELGDSALYLCASSPLISGRDEQYFGPGTRLTVT.

The chain recombines TRBV24-1 with TRBJ1-3; TRBD1 matches 7 bases. Trimming cost V 6 bases and J 2 bases; bases outside gene matches: 6. This CDR3 is 15 amino acids long. Germline V lookup: CDR1 KGHDR, CDR2 SFDVKD. Written as DNA, the CDR3 is TGTGCCACCAGTCCCGGACAGGTCCCTGGAAACACCATATATTTT. Translation gives CATSPGQVPGNTIYF.

The genes are TRBV5-5 and TRBJ1-1, with D maybe TRBD1 (5 bases). Trimming removed 4 bases from V and 0 bases from J, with 10 bases in between. CDR1 SGHKS and CDR2 YYEKEE come from the germline V gene (reference sequence). There are 14 residues in the CDR3. Here the CDR3 reads CASSQGLMNTEAFF. The CDR3 DNA sequence: TGTGCCAGCAGCCAGGGACTGATGAACACTGAAGCTTTCTTT.

This rearrangement joins TRBV7-2 to TRBJ1-5; the D is unclear. Trimming took 4 bases from V and 5 from J, leaving 12 bases between them. There are 14 residues in the CDR3. Per germline, CDR1 SGHTA and CDR2 FQGNSA. The CDR3 DNA is TGTGCCAGCAGCTCGAGGAAAGGAGATCAGCCCCAGCATTTT. It codes for CASSSRKGDQPQHF.

The rearrangement links TRBV7-9 to TRBJ1-5; D perhaps matches TRBD1 (5 bases). Germline values: CDR1 SEHNR, CDR2 FQNEAQ (reference sequence). The germline V and J ends were trimmed by 5 bases and 4 bases, with 18 bases remaining between them. The CDR3 runs 16 residues. CDR3 nucleotide sequence: TGTGCCAGCAGCCCTATGGGAACCACAGGAAATCAGCCCCAGCATTTT. Protein sequence: CASSPMGTTGNQPQHF.

The rearrangement joins TRBV28 to TRBJ1-1, with TRBD1 identical over 11 bases. This CDR3 comprises 15 residues. Germline values: CDR1 MDHEN, CDR2 SYDVKM. With V trimmed by 3 bases and J by 10 bases, 10 bases remained unmatched. The CDR3 reads CASSFPWTGGARAFF. CDR3 DNA sequence: TGTGCCAGCAGTTTTCCCTGGACAGGGGGCGCCCGAGCTTTCTTT. Combining the CDR3 with reference TRBV28 and TRBJ1-1 gives the whole variable domain DVKVTQSSRYLVKRTGEKVFLECVQDMDHENMFWYRQDPGLGLRLIYFSYDVKMKEKGDIPEGYSVSREKKERFSLILESASTNQTSMYLCASSFPWTGGARAFFGQGTRLTVV.

The chain joins TRBV9 to TRBJ2-1; 10 nucleotides agree with TRBD2. Germline V gives CDR1 SGDLS, CDR2 YYNGEE. The CDR3 sequence is 16 residues long. The junction had 4 bases not matched to a gene; V was cut back by 0 bases and J by 4 bases. CDR3 nucleotide sequence: TGTGCCAGCAGCGTAGACGCTAGCGGGAGTTACAATGAGCAGTTCTTC. Its protein is CASSVDASGSYNEQFF.

The chain uses TRBV6-6 and TRBJ1-2, with 7 bases aligning to TRBD1. The CDR3 loop spans 15 amino acids. Germline V CDR1 and CDR2: MNHNY, SVGAGI (reference sequence). V shed 0 bases, J shed 7 bases, and the junction held 8 bases outside the gene matches. CDR3 region: CASSYSGQGEVGYTF. CDR3 bases: TGTGCCAGCAGTTACTCGGGCCAGGGGGAGGTTGGCTACACCTTC.

The chain uses TRBV3-1 (or the pseudogene TRBV3-2) and TRBJ1-2; the D gene is possibly TRBD1 (5 bases). This CDR3 has 14 amino acids. Trimming removed 1 base from V and 4 bases from J, with 10 bases in between. Germline loops: CDR1 LGHDT, CDR2 YNNKEL (reference sequence). As DNA, the CDR3 is TGTGCCAGCAGCCAAGCGGGACTGATCTATGGCTACACCTTC. Translation: CASSQAGLIYGYTF.

This chain uses TRBV5-1 with TRBJ1-2; no clear D gene. The CDR3 covers 13 residues. Between the trimmed V and J ends, which lost 0 bases and 8 bases, there was a span of 11 bases. Germline lookup yields CDR1 SGHRS and CDR2 YFSETQ. The CDR3 sequence is CASSLAGFSGYTF. The DNA for the CDR3 is TGCGCCAGCAGCTTGGCCGGGTTTTCGGGCTACACCTTC. Complete variable domain (other parts from reference TRBV5-1 and TRBJ1-2): KAGVTQTPRYLIKTRGQQVTLSCSPISGHRSVSWYQQTPGQGLQFLFEYFSETQRNKGNFPGRFSGRQFSNSRSEMNVSTLELGDSALYLCASSLAGFSGYTFGSGTRLTVV.

The chain couples TRBV5-1 to TRBJ2-1; TRBD2 might be the D (6 bases). Between the trimmed V and J ends, which lost 1 base and 1 base, there was a span of 12 bases. Germline V gives CDR1 SGHRS, CDR2 YFSETQ. This CDR3 contains 16 residues. The CDR3 region has the DNA TGCGCCAGCAGCTTGTTGGTCAGCGGGTCCTACAATGAGCAGTTCTTC. Translating gives CASSLLVSGSYNEQFF.